This entry lists 27 T cell receptor beta chains sequenced from one sample in a study of T cell clonality in common variable immunodeficiency. General study results and limits: Reportedly, TCR beta sequences from common variable immunodeficiency showed fewer deletions and N-nucleotide insertions.

Clones were read by immunoSEQ multiplex PCR, and TCRdb kept only the in-frame ones, dropping some. This sample has about 28,000 clones and no singletons, with roughly 27% in the ten largest. The antigens of these receptors remain unknown. Input material: peripheral blood mononuclear cells. The receptors were sampled from a human donor with common variable immunodeficiency.

This clone was seen at least ten times. The read stops 3 residues short of the end of the CDR3; the missing end is completed from the germline J gene. The rearrangement links TRBV19 to TRBJ1-2; possibly TRBD1 for D (6 bases). Germline V gene data show CDR1 as LNHDA and CDR2 as SQIVND (reference sequence). The CDR3 runs 11 residues. This CDR3 is CASTSGHLYTF. Partial CDR3 DNA: TGTGCCAGTACCTCGGGACACCTC.

With respect to this clone: The read ends 3 residues before the CDR3 terminus; that terminus is restored from the germline J gene. The rearrangement uses TRBV7-6 and TRBJ2-2; no clear D gene. Germline CDR1 is SGHVS and CDR2 is FNYEAQ. Trimming shortened V by 1 base and J by 8 bases, and 14 bases separated the two germline ends. There are 15 residues in the CDR3. CDR3 DNA, as far as it was read: TGTGCCAGCAGCTTAGGAAGAAGCTATGAGGGGGAG. As protein: CASSLGRSYEGE. The CDR3 as a whole reads CASSLGRSYEGELFF.

As for this clone: The sequence runs out 3 residues before the end of the CDR3; the remainder is reconstructed from the germline J gene. The chain has TRBV18 and TRBJ2-1; 7 bases are a match to TRBD1. Germline V gene sequence: CDR1 KGHSH, CDR2 LQKENI. V lost 3 bases to trimming and J lost 4 bases; unmatched junction nucleotides: 6. This CDR3 is 15 amino acids long. The DNA read from the CDR3 is TGTGCCAGCTCACCTCGACAGGGCCCTTACAATGAG. Translated: CASSPRQGPYNE. The whole CDR3 is CASSPRQGPYNEQFF. The whole variable domain, remainder taken from reference TRBV18 and TRBJ2-1, is NAGVMQNPRHLVRRRGQEARLRCSPMKGHSHVYWYRQLPEEGLKFMVYLQKENIIDESGMPKERFSAEFPKEGPSILRIQQVVRGDSAAYFCASSPRQGPYNEQFFGPGTRLTVL.

Comments on this clone: The CDR3 end lies 3 residues beyond the end of the read and is filled in from the germline J gene. The rearrangement uses TRBV7-9 and TRBJ2-1; 7 bases agree with TRBD2. This CDR3 spans 14 amino acids. The germline gives CDR1 SEHNR, CDR2 FQNEAQ (reference sequence). Trimming at V came to 2 bases and at J to 6 bases, leaving 4 bases not matched to a gene. This chain's CDR3 is CASSLQGGFNEQFF. CDR3 DNA, as far as it was read: TGTGCCAGCAGCTTACAGGGAGGGTTCAATGAG.

This clone was seen ten or more times. The read gets to within 3 residues of the CDR3 end, and the germline J gene fills in the rest. The chain joins TRBV2 to TRBJ2-5, with 9 nucleotides matching TRBD2. Germline CDR1 SNHLY, CDR2 FYNNEI. The CDR3 spans 13 residues. Trimming removed 7 bases from V and 3 bases from J; junction bases left unmatched: 3. CDR3 protein: CASKIAGEETQYF. CDR3 bases read: TGTGCCAGCAAAATAGCGGGGGAAGAGACC.

This clone was picked up many times. The read terminates 3 residues before the CDR3 end, so the remaining end is supplied by the germline J gene. V gene TRBV19 combines with J gene TRBJ1-1, with D perhaps matching TRBD1 (5 bases). Trimming cost V 7 bases and J 0 bases, with 15 bases left between them. The length of the CDR3 is 15 residues. The germline V gene has CDR1 LNHDA and CDR2 SQIVND (reference sequence). CDR3 bases read: TGTGCCAGTACCCTCGGGGGGACGGTGAACACTGAA. It encodes CASTLGGTVNTE. Given in full, the CDR3 is CASTLGGTVNTEAFF. Drawing the rest from reference TRBV19 and TRBJ1-1, the complete variable domain is DGGITQSPKYLFRKEGQNVTLSCEQNLNHDAMYWYRQDPGQGLRLIYYSQIVNDFQKGDIAEGYSVSREKKESFPLTVTSAQKNPTAFYLCASTLGGTVNTEAFFGQGTRLTVV.

This clone turned up a few times. Compared with germline, one end of the junction differs, possibly owing to a read error. Partial CDR3 DNA: TGTGCCAGCAGAGAAGGACAGGGGAACACCGGGGAG. Protein product: CASREGQGNTGE. The entire CDR3 protein is CASREGQGNTGELFF. The chain employs TRBV6-1 and TRBJ2-2; 8 bases are a match to TRBD1. The read ends 3 residues shy of where the CDR3 ends; the end is completed using the germline J gene. Germline V gene sequence: CDR1 MNHNS, CDR2 SASEGT. The CDR3 totals 15 residues.

Comments on this clone: The read halts 3 residues ahead of the CDR3 end, with the missing end drawn from the germline J gene. The V call is TRBV7-6, the J call TRBJ2-7, with TRBD1 as a possible D gene (6 bases). V lost 1 base and J lost 2, with 12 bases in between. The CDR3 extends over 15 amino acids. Germline V CDR1 and CDR2: SGHVS, FNYEAQ. Incomplete CDR3 DNA: TGTGCCAGCAGCTTAGTATCAGGGGACGCCTACGAG. Translating gives CASSLVSGDAYE. The entire CDR3 reads CASSLVSGDAYEQYF.

A word on this clone: A junction end diverges from the germline sequence, so it may reflect a read error. The read halts 3 residues ahead of the CDR3 end, with the missing end drawn from the germline J gene. The chain couples TRBV7-7 to TRBJ2-7, with a possible D match to TRBD1 (5 bases). The CDR3 consists of 13 residues. Germline V gives CDR1 SSHAT, CDR2 FNYEAQ (reference sequence). CDR3 amino acids: CASSLARGDEQYF. CDR3 DNA, as far as it was read: TGTGCTAGCAGCTTAGCTAGGGGCGACGAG.

Remarks on this clone: The CDR3 end falls 3 residues outside the read, so it is completed with the germline J gene. The chain links TRBV18 to TRBJ1-2, with D unresolved. The V gene's germline CDR1 is KGHSH and CDR2 LQKENI. This CDR3 comprises 12 residues. This CDR3 is CASSPSARGYTF. Incomplete CDR3 DNA: TGTGCCAGCTCACCTTCAGCGCGGGGC. The variable domain in full, completed from reference TRBV18 and TRBJ1-2, reads NAGVMQNPRHLVRRRGQEARLRCSPMKGHSHVYWYRQLPEEGLKFMVYLQKENIIDESGMPKERFSAEFPKEGPSILRIQQVVRGDSAAYFCASSPSARGYTFGSGTRLTVV.

For this clone: Read coverage stops 3 residues before the CDR3 terminus; the germline J gene supplies the remainder. The chain uses TRBV6-4 and TRBJ1-6; 9 bases map to TRBD1. Per germline, CDR1 MRHNA and CDR2 SNTAGT. V lost 2 bases and J lost 7; bases outside the gene matches: 6. CDR3 length: 16 residues. CDR3 DNA (partial): TGTGCCAGCAGTGACGGGGGACAGGGAGGCAATTCACCC. It codes for CASSDGGQGGNSP. The whole CDR3 protein is CASSDGGQGGNSPLHF.

In this sample, this clone turned up a few times. Read coverage stops 3 residues before the CDR3 terminus; the germline J gene supplies the remainder. This chain links TRBV6-2 or TRBV6-3 with TRBJ2-5; 8 nucleotides line up with TRBD2. Germline V gives CDR1 MNHEY, CDR2 SVGEGT. Trimming at V came to 0 bases and at J to 5 bases, leaving 11 bases not matched to a gene. This CDR3 is 17 amino acids long. CDR3 sequence: CASSYSRGLARVETQYF. CDR3 DNA (partial): TGTGCCAGCAGTTACTCGAGAGGACTAGCCAGGGTGGAGACC.

This clone was observed a handful of times. The read gets to within 3 residues of the CDR3 end, and the germline J gene fills in the rest. The chain has TRBV30 and TRBJ2-3, with 11 bases lining up with TRBD1. The CDR3 extends over 15 amino acids. Germline V lookup: CDR1 GTSNPN, CDR2 SVGIG (reference sequence). Incomplete CDR3 DNA: TGTGCCTGCGATCCCCCCGGACAGGGGGCAGGAACG. This encodes CACDPPGQGAGT. The complete CDR3 sequence is CACDPPGQGAGTQYF.

In this sample, this clone turned up many times. The sequenced fragment ends 3 residues before the CDR3 boundary, so the rest is inferred from the germline J gene. This rearrangement joins TRBV30 to TRBJ2-3, with TRBD2 identical over 13 bases. The V gene's germline CDR1 is GTSNPN and CDR2 SVGIG (reference sequence). The CDR3 consists of 14 residues. With 3 bases clipped from V and 6 bases from J, the junction kept 3 bases outside the gene matches. CDR3 protein: CAWSRTSGSDTQYF. The part of the CDR3 DNA that was read is TGTGCCTGGAGCCGGACTAGCGGGAGCGATACG.

Only a few counts were recorded for this clone. The observed sequence ends 3 residues before the CDR3 terminus, with the missing tail filled in from the germline J gene. The chain joins TRBV7-9 to TRBJ1-5; D is uncertain. The CDR3 runs to 15 residues. Per germline, CDR1 SEHNR and CDR2 FQNEAQ (reference sequence). V was trimmed by 4 bases and J by 4 bases, leaving 14 bases between them. This CDR3 is CASSSDFDGNQPQHF. Partial CDR3 DNA: TGTGCCAGCAGCTCGGACTTTGACGGTAATCAGCCC.

This clone was found a few times. The CDR3 extends 3 residues past the end of the read, so its final part is completed from the germline J gene. The rearrangement uses TRBV19 and TRBJ1-2, with 8 positions matching TRBD1. The CDR3 is 17 amino acids. Germline values: CDR1 LNHDA, CDR2 SQIVND (reference sequence). The J segment lost 4 bases and the V segment lost 4 bases, leaving 14 bases of the junction unmatched. The chain's CDR3 is CASSRNRGFRRGYGYTF. CDR3 DNA, as far as it was read: TGTGCCAGTAGTAGGAACAGGGGGTTCCGACGAGGCTATGGC.

In this sample, this clone turned up a few times. The read halts 3 residues ahead of the CDR3 end, with the missing end drawn from the germline J gene. V and J are TRBV6-2 or TRBV6-3 and TRBJ2-5; TRBD2 agrees at 14 bases. J was trimmed by 4 bases and V by 6 bases; bases with no gene match: 4. Germline CDR1 is MNHEY and CDR2 is SVGEGT. This CDR3 region has 15 residues. The chain's CDR3 is CASRRLAGGRETQYF. Incomplete CDR3 DNA: TGTGCCAGCAGGCGACTAGCGGGGGGGCGAGAGACC.

This clone was seen repeatedly, ten times or more. The sequence runs out 3 residues before the end of the CDR3; the remainder is reconstructed from the germline J gene. This chain connects TRBV18 to TRBJ1-2; D gene ambiguous. The CDR3 has 15 residues. V lost 0 bases, J lost 2 bases, and 10 bases lay in between. Germline-derived CDR1 and CDR2 are KGHSH and LQKENI. The CDR3 DNA, read in part, is TGTGCCAGCTCACCACCGAACAGCCCAAACTATGGC. It specifies CASSPPNSPNYG. The full CDR3 reads CASSPPNSPNYGYTF. Using reference TRBV18 and TRBJ1-2 for the parts outside the CDR3, the full variable domain is NAGVMQNPRHLVRRRGQEARLRCSPMKGHSHVYWYRQLPEEGLKFMVYLQKENIIDESGMPKERFSAEFPKEGPSILRIQQVVRGDSAAYFCASSPPNSPNYGYTFGSGTRLTVV.

About this clone: The CDR3 extends 3 residues past the end of the read, so its final part is completed from the germline J gene. This chain joins TRBV6-2 or TRBV6-3 and TRBJ2-3; D is perhaps TRBD1 (8 bases). Per germline, CDR1 MNHEY and CDR2 SVGEGT. CDR3 length equals 16 residues. With 1 base removed from V and 4 bases from J, the gap between germline ends came to 15 bases. The CDR3 loop reads CASSYWRTGRADTQYF. The DNA read from the CDR3 is TGTGCCAGCAGTTACTGGAGGACAGGGAGGGCAGATACG.

This clone has at least ten counts. The read ends 3 residues early relative to the CDR3; the germline J gene fills the gap. The rearrangement links TRBV18 to TRBJ2-1; 7 positions agree with TRBD1. The germline V gene encodes CDR1 KGHSH and CDR2 LQKENI. V shed 6 bases, J shed 4 bases, and the junction held 12 bases outside the gene matches. The CDR3 length is 16 residues. CDR3 protein: CASSLKGDSSYNEQFF. The CDR3 bases that were read are TGTGCCAGCTCCTTGAAGGGGGACAGCTCTTACAATGAG.

This clone turned up a few times. The CDR3 end falls 3 residues outside the read, so it is completed with the germline J gene. V usage is TRBV7-2 and J usage is TRBJ2-2; 8 bases are shared with TRBD2. Trimming took 1 base from V and 5 from J; bases not matched to a gene: 3. Germline V gene sequence: CDR1 SGHTA, CDR2 FQGNSA. The CDR3 is 15 residues long. The CDR3 sequence is CASSLVGLDTGELFF. The part of the CDR3 DNA that was read is TGTGCCAGCAGCTTAGTGGGACTAGATACCGGGGAG.

This clone was found many times. The read gets to within 3 residues of the CDR3 end, and the germline J gene fills in the rest. The chain has TRBV20-1 and TRBJ1-1; a weak D match, TRBD1 (5 bases). CDR3 length: 14 amino acids. V lost 1 base and J 0 bases, leaving 9 bases between the germline ends. The germline V gene encodes CDR1 DFQATT and CDR2 SNEGSKA (reference sequence). CDR3 protein: CSARVRGMNTEAFF. The CDR3 bases that were read are TGCAGTGCTAGAGTGCGGGGGATGAACACTGAA.

This clone was detected only a few times. The CDR3 DNA, read in part, is TGTGCCAGCAAGACAGAGGGTGGAAATCAGCCC. The encoded protein is CASKTEGGNQP. The whole CDR3 region reads CASKTEGGNQPQHF. The chain uses TRBV2 and TRBJ1-5, with D possibly matching TRBD1 (5 bases). The read stops 3 residues short of the end of the CDR3; the missing end is completed from the germline J gene. Germline CDR1 and CDR2: SNHLY and FYNNEI. Trimming took 7 bases from V and 4 from J, leaving 14 bases between them. This CDR3 spans 14 amino acids. The full variable domain, rest sourced from reference TRBV2 and TRBJ1-5, is EPEVTQTPSHQVTQMGQEVILRCVPISNHLYFYWYRQILGQKVEFLVSFYNNEISEKSEIFDDQFSVERPDGSNFTLKIRSTKLEDSAMYFCASKTEGGNQPQHFGDGTRLSIL.

There are a few counts of this clone. The read halts 3 residues ahead of the CDR3 end, with the missing end drawn from the germline J gene. The genes are TRBV19 and TRBJ2-3; 9 nucleotides match TRBD1. Per the germline V gene, CDR1 is LNHDA and CDR2 is SQIVND (reference sequence). After removal of 9 bases from V and 2 bases from J, the junction contained 6 bases not matched to a gene. This CDR3 is built from 14 residues. The CDR3 DNA, read in part, is TGTGCCAGCGGACAGGGGTCCCTCACAGATACG. It translates to CASGQGSLTDT. The entire CDR3 sequence reads CASGQGSLTDTQYF.

Note on this clone: The sequence runs out 3 residues before the end of the CDR3; the remainder is reconstructed from the germline J gene. The gene calls are TRBV6-1 and TRBJ2-3; TRBD2 matches at 13 bases. The V gene's germline CDR1 is MNHNS and CDR2 SASEGT. Losses at the gene ends were 4 bases for V and 4 bases for J; bases not matched to a gene: 2. This CDR3 has 15 residues. CDR3 region: CASSGLAGGADTQYF. Incomplete CDR3 DNA: TGTGCCAGCAGTGGACTAGCGGGGGGCGCAGATACG.

This clone came up a few times. Sequencing ends 3 residues short of the CDR3 end; the germline J gene provides the rest. V usage is TRBV7-9 and J usage is TRBJ2-3; no clear D gene. The CDR3 is 13 residues long. The V gene lost 4 bases and the J gene lost 0 bases, with 5 bases spanning the gap. CDR1 SEHNR and CDR2 FQNEAQ come from the germline V gene (reference sequence). CDR3 bases read: TGTGCCAGCAGCTCCCCGAGCACAGATACG. This codes for CASSSPSTDT. In full, the CDR3 reads CASSSPSTDTQYF. The full variable domain, rest sourced from reference TRBV7-9 and TRBJ2-3, is DTGVSQNPRHKITKRGQNVTFRCDPISEHNRLYWYRQTLGQGPEFLTYFQNEAQLEKSRLLSDRFSAERPKGSFSTLEIQRTEQGDSAMYLCASSSPSTDTQYFGPGTRLTVL.

This clone was detected ten times or more. Sequencing ends 3 residues short of the CDR3 end; the germline J gene provides the rest. The rearrangement links TRBV6-2 or TRBV6-3 to TRBJ2-3; TRBD1 matches 7 bases. Germline V CDR1 and CDR2: MNHEY, SVGEGT. After removal of 0 bases from V and 2 bases from J, the junction contained 5 bases not matched to a gene. This CDR3 spans 16 amino acids. CDR3 DNA (partial): TGTGCCAGCAGTTACTCAGGGACAGATAACACAGATACG. Translated: CASSYSGTDNTDT. The CDR3 reads in full as CASSYSGTDNTDTQYF.